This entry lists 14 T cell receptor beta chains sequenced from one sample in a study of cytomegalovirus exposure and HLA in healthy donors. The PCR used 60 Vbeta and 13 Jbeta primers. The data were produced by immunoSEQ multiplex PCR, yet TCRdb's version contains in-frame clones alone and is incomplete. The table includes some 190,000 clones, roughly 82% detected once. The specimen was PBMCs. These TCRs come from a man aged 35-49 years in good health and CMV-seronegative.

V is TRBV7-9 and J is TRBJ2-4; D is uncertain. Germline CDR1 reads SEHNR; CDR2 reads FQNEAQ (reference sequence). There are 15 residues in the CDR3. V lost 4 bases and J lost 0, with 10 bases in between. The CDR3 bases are TGTGCCAGCAGCTCCTCGCGCGTAGCCAAAAACATTCAGTACTTC. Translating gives CASSSSRVAKNIQYF.

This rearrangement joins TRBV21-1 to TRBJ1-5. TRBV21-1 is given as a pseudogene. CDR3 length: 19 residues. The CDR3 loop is CASSKDGNHRRRGNQPQHF. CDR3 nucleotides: TGTGCCAGCAGCAAAGACGGTAACCACCGTCGGCGGGGGAATCAGCCCCAGCATTTT.

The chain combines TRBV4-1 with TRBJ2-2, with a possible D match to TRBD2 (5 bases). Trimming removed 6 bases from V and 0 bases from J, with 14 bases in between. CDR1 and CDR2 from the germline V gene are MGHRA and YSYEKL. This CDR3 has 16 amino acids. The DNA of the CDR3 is TGCGCCAGCAGACCGAGCGGAAACGCGAACACCGGGGAGCTGTTTTTT. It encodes CASRPSGNANTGELFF.

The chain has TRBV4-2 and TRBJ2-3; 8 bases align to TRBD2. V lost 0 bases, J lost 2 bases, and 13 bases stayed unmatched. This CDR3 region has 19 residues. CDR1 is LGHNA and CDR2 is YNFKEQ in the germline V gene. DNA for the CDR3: TGTGCCAGCAGCCAAGATGTCCACACTAGCGGTGGGATCACAGATACGCAGTATTTT. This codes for CASSQDVHTSGGITDTQYF.

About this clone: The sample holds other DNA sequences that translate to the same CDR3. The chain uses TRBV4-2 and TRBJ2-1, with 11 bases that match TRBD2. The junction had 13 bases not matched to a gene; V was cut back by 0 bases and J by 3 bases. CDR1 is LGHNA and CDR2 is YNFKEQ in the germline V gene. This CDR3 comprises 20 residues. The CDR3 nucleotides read TGTGCCAGCAGCCAAGATTGGGGGACTAGCGGAGGCGGACGCTACAATGAGCAGTTCTTC. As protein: CASSQDWGTSGGGRYNEQFF.

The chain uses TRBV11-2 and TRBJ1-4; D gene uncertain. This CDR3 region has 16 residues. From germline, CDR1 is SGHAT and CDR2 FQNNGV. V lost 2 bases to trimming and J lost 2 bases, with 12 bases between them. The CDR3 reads CASSLKSGGTNEKLFF. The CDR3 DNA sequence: TGTGCCAGCAGCTTAAAATCCGGCGGTACTAATGAAAAACTGTTTTTT.

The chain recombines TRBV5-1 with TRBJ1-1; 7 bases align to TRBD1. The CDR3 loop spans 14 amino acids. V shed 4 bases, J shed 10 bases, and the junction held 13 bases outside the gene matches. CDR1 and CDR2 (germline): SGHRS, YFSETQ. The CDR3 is CASSLDTGAMGAFF. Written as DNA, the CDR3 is TGCGCCAGCAGCCTCGATACAGGGGCAATGGGAGCTTTCTTT.

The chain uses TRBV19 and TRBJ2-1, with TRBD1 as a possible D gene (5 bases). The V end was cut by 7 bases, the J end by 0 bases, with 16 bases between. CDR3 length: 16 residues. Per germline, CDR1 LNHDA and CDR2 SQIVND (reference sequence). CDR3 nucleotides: TGTGCCAGTAACCCGACAGACCTTAGCTCCTACAATGAGCAGTTCTTC. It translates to CASNPTDLSSYNEQFF.

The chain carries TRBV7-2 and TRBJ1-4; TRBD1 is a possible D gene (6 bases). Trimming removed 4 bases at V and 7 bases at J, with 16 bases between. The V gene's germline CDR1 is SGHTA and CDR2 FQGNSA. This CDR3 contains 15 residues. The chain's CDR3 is CASSWVGGAGEKLFF. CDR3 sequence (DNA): TGTGCCAGCAGCTGGGTAGGGGGGGCCGGTGAAAAACTGTTTTTT.

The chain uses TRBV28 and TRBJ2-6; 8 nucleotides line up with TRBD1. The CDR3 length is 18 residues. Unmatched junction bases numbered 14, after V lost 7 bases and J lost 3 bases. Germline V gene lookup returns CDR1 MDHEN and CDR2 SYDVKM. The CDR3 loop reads CASTPPAGGGRGANVLTF. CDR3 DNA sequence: TGTGCCAGCACCCCCCCGGCAGGGGGCGGTCGTGGGGCCAACGTCCTGACTTTC.

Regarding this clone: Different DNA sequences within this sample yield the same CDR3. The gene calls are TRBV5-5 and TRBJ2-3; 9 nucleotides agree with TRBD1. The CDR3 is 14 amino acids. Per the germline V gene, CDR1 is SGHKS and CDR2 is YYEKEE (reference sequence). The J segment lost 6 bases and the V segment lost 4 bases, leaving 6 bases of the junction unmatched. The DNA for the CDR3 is TGTGCCAGCAGCCTACAGGGGGCAACGGATACGCAGTATTTT. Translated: CASSLQGATDTQYF.

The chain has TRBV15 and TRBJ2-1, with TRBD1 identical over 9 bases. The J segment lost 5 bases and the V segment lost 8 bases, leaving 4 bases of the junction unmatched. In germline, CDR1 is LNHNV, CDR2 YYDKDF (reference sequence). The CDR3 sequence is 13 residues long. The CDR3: CATRTGDDNEQFF. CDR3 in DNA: TGTGCCACCCGGACAGGGGACGACAATGAGCAGTTCTTC.

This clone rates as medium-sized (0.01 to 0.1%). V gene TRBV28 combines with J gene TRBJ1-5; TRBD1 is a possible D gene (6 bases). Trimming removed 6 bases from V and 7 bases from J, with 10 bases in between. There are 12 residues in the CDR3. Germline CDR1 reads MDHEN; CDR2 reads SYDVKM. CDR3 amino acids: CASRQGSQPQHF. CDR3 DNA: TGTGCCAGCAGACAGGGTTCACAGCCCCAGCATTTT.

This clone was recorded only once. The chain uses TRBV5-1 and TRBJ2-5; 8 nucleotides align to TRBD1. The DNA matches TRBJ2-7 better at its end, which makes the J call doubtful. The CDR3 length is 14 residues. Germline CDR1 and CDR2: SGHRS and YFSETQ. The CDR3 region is CASSFLGQGNEQYF. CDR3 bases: TGCGCCAGCAGCTTCCTAGGACAGGGCAACGAGCAGTACTTC.